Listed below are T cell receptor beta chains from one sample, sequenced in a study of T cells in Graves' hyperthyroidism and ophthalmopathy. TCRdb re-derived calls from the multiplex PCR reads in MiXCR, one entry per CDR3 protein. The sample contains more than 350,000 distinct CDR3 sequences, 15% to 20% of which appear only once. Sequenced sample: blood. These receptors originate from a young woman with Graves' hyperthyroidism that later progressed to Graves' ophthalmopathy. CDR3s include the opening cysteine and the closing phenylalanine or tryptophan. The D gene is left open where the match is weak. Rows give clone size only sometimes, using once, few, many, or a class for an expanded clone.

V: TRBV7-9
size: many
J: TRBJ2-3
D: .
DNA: TGTGCCAGCAGACAGCGGAGTGATACGCAGTATTTT
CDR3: CASRQRSDTQYF

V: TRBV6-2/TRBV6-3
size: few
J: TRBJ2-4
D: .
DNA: TGTGCCAGCAGTTACCCATGGGGACTAGCCAAAAACATTCAGTACTTC
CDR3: CASSYPWGLAKNIQYF

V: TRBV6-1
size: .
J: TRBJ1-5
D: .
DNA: TGTGCCAGCAGTGAGCGGGCGATTCAGAATAGCAATCAGCCCCAGCATTTT
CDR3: CASSERAIQNSNQPQHF

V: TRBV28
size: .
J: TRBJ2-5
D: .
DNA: TGTGCCAGCAGGGGGGGGGGGGCGTGGGAGACCCAGTACTTC
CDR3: CASRGGGAWETQYF

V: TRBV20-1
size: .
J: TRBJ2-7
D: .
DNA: TGCAGTGCTAGGGTGGGCGGGGATACCTACGAGCAGTACTTC
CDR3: CSARVGGDTYEQYF

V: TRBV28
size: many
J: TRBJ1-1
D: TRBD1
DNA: TGTGCCAGCAGTTTCAGGGGACAGGGTTATACTGAAGCTTTCTTT
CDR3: CASSFRGQGYTEAFF

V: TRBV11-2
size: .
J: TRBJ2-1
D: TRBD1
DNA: TGTGCCAGCCGCCCTCTGCAGGGGGCGGACAATGAGCAGTTCTTC
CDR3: CASRPLQGADNEQFF

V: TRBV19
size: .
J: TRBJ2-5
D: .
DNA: TGTGCCAGTAGTATTTTGTTTCGGGGGCCCATTGAGACCCAGTACTTC
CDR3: CASSILFRGPIETQYF

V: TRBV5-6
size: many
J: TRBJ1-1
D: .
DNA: TGTGCCAGCAGCCCCGTGGGGAACACTGAAGCTTTCTTT
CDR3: CASSPVGNTEAFF

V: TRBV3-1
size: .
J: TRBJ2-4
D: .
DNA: TGTGCCAGCAGCCAAGATTTCTTTGTCGGTCTTCGGGCTGGCAAAAACATTCAGTACTTC
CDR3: CASSQDFFVGLRAGKNIQYF

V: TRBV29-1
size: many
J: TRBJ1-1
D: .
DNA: TGCAGCGTTGGGGAGGATGAAGCTTTCTTT
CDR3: CSVGEDEAFF

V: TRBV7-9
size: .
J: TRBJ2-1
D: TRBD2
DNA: TGTGCCAGCAGCATAAATAGCGGGGGGGATTACAATGAGCAGTTCTTC
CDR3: CASSINSGGDYNEQFF

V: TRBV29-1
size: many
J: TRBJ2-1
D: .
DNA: TGCAGCGTGGCGTCCCCTGGCAGGGCGCTTACTCATGAGCAGTTCTTC
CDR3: CSVASPGRALTHEQFF

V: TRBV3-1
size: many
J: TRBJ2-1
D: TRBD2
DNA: TGTGCCAGCAGCCAAGGCTACGCTAGCGGGAGAGGGAATGAGCAGTTCTTC
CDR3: CASSQGYASGRGNEQFF

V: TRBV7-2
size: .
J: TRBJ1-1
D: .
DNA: TGTGCCAGCAGCACGACCCTGGAGCGGAACACTGAAGCTTTCTTT
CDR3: CASSTTLERNTEAFF

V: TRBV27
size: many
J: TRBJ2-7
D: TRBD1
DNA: TGTGCCAGCAGAAGACAGGGGGCAAGCTCCTACGAGCAGTACTTC
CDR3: CASRRQGASSYEQYF

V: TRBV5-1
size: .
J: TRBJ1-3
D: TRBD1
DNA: TGCGCCAGCAGAGCCGGGACAGGCAGGTACCAGAGCTCTGGAAACACCATATATTTT
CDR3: CASRAGTGRYQSSGNTIYF

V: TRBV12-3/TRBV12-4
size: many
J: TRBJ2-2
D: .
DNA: TGTGCCAGCAGACGAACAAAGAACACCGGGGAGCTGTTTTTT
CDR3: CASRRTKNTGELFF

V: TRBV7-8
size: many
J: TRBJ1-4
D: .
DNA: TGTGCCAGCAGCATCCCCCTCGGGATTAATGAAAAACTGTTTTTT
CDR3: CASSIPLGINEKLFF

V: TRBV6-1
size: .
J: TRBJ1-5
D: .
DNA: TGTGCCAGCAGCCCCGATGAGAGCAATCAGCCCCAGCATTTT
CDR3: CASSPDESNQPQHF

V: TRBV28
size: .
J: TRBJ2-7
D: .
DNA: TGTGCCAGCAGTAGTAGCGGAGAGTCTTTGACCTACGAGCAGTACTTC
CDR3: CASSSSGESLTYEQYF

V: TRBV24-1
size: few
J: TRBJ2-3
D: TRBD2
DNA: TGTGCCACCAGTGTTCCTAGCGGAAACGTAGATACGCAGTATTTT
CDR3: CATSVPSGNVDTQYF

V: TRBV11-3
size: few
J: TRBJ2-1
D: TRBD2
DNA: TGTGCCAGCAGCTTAACCCTGCCCCTGACTAGCGGGATCCACAATGAGCAGTTCTTC
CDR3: CASSLTLPLTSGIHNEQFF

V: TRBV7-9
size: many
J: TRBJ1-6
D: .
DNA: TGTGCCAGCAGCTTCGGACCCCTGGACGTACATTCACCCCTCCACTTT
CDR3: CASSFGPLDVHSPLHF

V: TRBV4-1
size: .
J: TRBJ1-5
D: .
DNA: TGCGCCAGCAGCCAGAACACGGGGCCCAATCAGCCCCAGCATTTT
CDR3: CASSQNTGPNQPQHF

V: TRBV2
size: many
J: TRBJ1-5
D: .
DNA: TGTGCCAGCGATAAGTCAAAAGTTCGCAATCAGCCCCAGCATTTT
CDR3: CASDKSKVRNQPQHF

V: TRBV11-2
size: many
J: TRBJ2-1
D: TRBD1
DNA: TGTGCCAGCAGCTTACTAAGGGGGCGGGTGAGCTCCTACAATGAGCAGTTCTTC
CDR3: CASSLLRGRVSSYNEQFF

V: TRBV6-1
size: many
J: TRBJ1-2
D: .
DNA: TGTGCCAGCAGTCCCCGGGCGGATTCCTATGGCTACACCTTC
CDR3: CASSPRADSYGYTF

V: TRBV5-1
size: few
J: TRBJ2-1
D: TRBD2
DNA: TGCGCCAGCAGCCAGTCCGCTAGCGGGGGTTACAATGAGCAGTTCTTC
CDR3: CASSQSASGGYNEQFF

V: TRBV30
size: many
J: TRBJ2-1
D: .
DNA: TGTGCCTGGGGTCGGGGCAATGAGCAGTTCTTC
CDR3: CAWGRGNEQFF

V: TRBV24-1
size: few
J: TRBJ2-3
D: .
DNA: TGTGCCACCAGTGATCCCACCGTTGGCACAGATACGCAGTATTTT
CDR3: CATSDPTVGTDTQYF

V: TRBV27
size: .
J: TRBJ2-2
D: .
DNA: TGTGCCACAGCACGACACCAGAACACCGGGGAGCTGTTTTTT
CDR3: CATARHQNTGELFF

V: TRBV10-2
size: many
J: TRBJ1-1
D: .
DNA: TGCGCCAGCACGGACAACATGAACACTGAAGCTTTCTTT
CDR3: CASTDNMNTEAFF